These 7 T cell receptor beta chains came from one sample sequenced in a study of identical twins (dated by TCRdb to about 2016). Library preparation used 5' RACE. The instrument was an Illumina HiSeq 2000. TCRdb ran its own pipeline on the public reads, namely fastp trimming at Q25 and MiXCR clone calling, and kept in-frame beta chains. Records with the same CDR3 protein are collapsed into one entry carrying the most frequent genes and DNA. In all, the sample holds a few hundred thousand distinct CDR3 sequences, and approximately 10% of those were seen once. Over 8% of the sample goes to the ten largest clones. The sequencing sample was made of memory T cells sorted from blood. Per the publication, the cell subset or site label means: CD45RO+ enriched T cells. The receptors come from a man aged 50 to 59 in good health.

This clonotype was seen at least ten times. V and J are TRBV28 and TRBJ2-1; D gene unclear. Looked up from germline, CDR1 is MDHEN and CDR2 is SYDVKM. This CDR3 has 14 residues. Trimming cost V 5 bases and J 7 bases, with 15 bases left between them. For the CDR3, the DNA is TGTGCCAGCAGTGTCGGGTTTATCGATAATGAGCAGTTCTTC. Residues: CASSVGFIDNEQFF.

This clonotype has a count of ten or more. The chain is built from TRBV18 and TRBJ1-5; 7 bases map to TRBD1. The CDR3 has 15 amino acids. After removal of 3 bases from V and 6 bases from J, the junction contained 8 bases not matched to a gene. CDR1 and CDR2 from the germline V gene are KGHSH and LQKENI. The CDR3 region is CASSPQTGVSQPQHF. The CDR3 nucleotides read TGTGCCAGCTCACCTCAAACAGGGGTAAGTCAGCCCCAGCATTTT.

This clonotype was seen repeatedly, ten times or more. The chain recombines TRBV29-1 with TRBJ2-7, with a tentative D call TRBD1 (5 bases). Per the germline V gene, CDR1 is SQVTM and CDR2 is ANQGSEA. CDR3 length equals 14 residues. Trimming removed 7 bases at V and 4 bases at J, with 20 bases between. The CDR3 here is CSAVRGSGSYEQYF. For the CDR3, the DNA is TGCAGCGCCGTTAGGGGATCAGGATCGTACGAGCAGTACTTC.

This clonotype was seen many times. V and J are TRBV5-1 and TRBJ1-1; 10 nucleotides agree with TRBD1. Trimming removed 4 bases from V and 11 bases from J; junction bases left unmatched: 5. The CDR3 has 12 amino acids. Germline CDR1 SGHRS, CDR2 YFSETQ. CDR3 nucleotide sequence: TGCGCCAGCAGCCCCGGGACAGGGGACGCTTTCTTT. This encodes CASSPGTGDAFF.

The rearrangement joins TRBV4-3 to TRBJ2-1; 11 bases map to TRBD2. Germline V gene data show CDR1 as LGHNA and CDR2 as YSLEER. V was pared by 3 bases and J by 8 bases, with 9 bases of the junction left unmatched. The CDR3 consists of 16 residues. CDR3 coding DNA: TGCGCCAGCAGCCAGTTTAGCGGGAGGGCCTCGGATGAGCAGTTCTTC. Encoded protein: CASSQFSGRASDEQFF.

This clonotype was counted between two and nine times. The chain combines TRBV20-1 with TRBJ1-3, with D maybe TRBD1 (5 bases). This CDR3 region has 13 residues. The germline V gene encodes CDR1 DFQATT and CDR2 SNEGSKA (reference sequence). The V end lost 6 bases, the J end lost 6 bases, and 15 bases lay between the germline ends. The CDR3 nucleotides read TGCAGTGCCGATTCGGACACTACAAACACCATATATTTT. The encoded protein is CSADSDTTNTIYF.

This clonotype occurred many times. This chain connects TRBV24-1 to TRBJ2-1, with TRBD2 identical over 10 bases. This CDR3 has 16 amino acids. Germline CDR1 and CDR2: KGHDR and SFDVKD. J gave up 3 bases and V 3 bases, and 4 bases lay outside the gene matches. CDR3 in DNA: TGTGCCACCAGTGATGCCGGGACTAGCGTCTACAATGAGCAGTTCTTC. Its translation is CATSDAGTSVYNEQFF.